These T cell receptor beta chains were read from a single sample in a study of lymphopenia after photon versus proton radiotherapy. Profiled with immunoSEQ multiplex PCR; TCRdb holds only in-frame clones, not every one. The sample has roughly 58,000 clones, roughly nine tenths seen once. This specimen was peripheral blood, taken from a patient treated with proton-based radiotherapy. The receptor source for this set is a man older than 75 with esophageal cancer. The CDR3 runs from the conserved cysteine through the conserved F or W. Each record gives: D gene, V gene, clone size, J gene, CDR3 protein, CDR3 DNA. D genes are given only for firm matches. Only part of the rows carry a size: once, few, many, or a class if the clone is expanded.

TRBD2	TRBV9	once	TRBJ2-1	CASSVGGSKREQFF	TGTGCCAGCAGCGTAGGCGGGAGTAAGCGTGAGCAGTTCTTC
TRBD2	TRBV10-3	-	TRBJ2-1	CAISESKGLAGPSYNEQFF	TGTGCCATCAGTGAGTCGAAAGGACTAGCGGGTCCCTCCTACAATGAGCAGTTCTTC
-	TRBV11-3	once	TRBJ2-1	CASSLDLTDGNEQFF	TGTGCCAGCAGCTTAGATCTTACGGACGGGAATGAGCAGTTCTTC
TRBD1	TRBV5-4	-	TRBJ2-1	CASSQDRGRVDEQFF	TGTGCCAGCAGCCAGGACAGGGGGCGCGTCGATGAGCAGTTCTTC
-	TRBV7-2	few	TRBJ1-2	CASTDSFGRENYGYTF	TGTGCCAGCACCGATAGTTTTGGACGAGAGAACTATGGCTACACCTTC
TRBD1	TRBV4-3	-	TRBJ2-2	CASSHRDRGPGELFF	TGCGCCAGCAGCCACCGGGACAGGGGGCCCGGGGAGCTGTTTTTT
-	TRBV3-1/TRBV3-2	-	TRBJ2-3	CASSQGKLF	TGTGCCAGCAGCCAAGGAAAATTATTT
-	TRBV10-3	-	TRBJ2-5	CAIGIADSQETQYF	TGTGCCATCGGGATAGCGGATTCCCAAGAGACCCAGTACTTC
-	TRBV7-9	-	TRBJ2-3	CASRPSTDTQYF	TGTGCCAGCAGACCCAGCACAGATACGCAGTATTTT
-	TRBV18	-	TRBJ1-2	CASSPSRDSNYGYTF	TGTGCCAGCTCCCCGAGCCGGGATTCTAACTATGGCTACACCTTC
-	TRBV7-2	-	TRBJ1-1	CASSLQGITEAFF	TGTGCCAGCAGCTTACAGGGGATTACTGAAGCTTTCTTT
-	TRBV2	-	TRBJ2-1	CASRDSSYNEQFF	TGTGCCAGCAGGGACAGCTCCTACAATGAGCAGTTCTTC
TRBD1	TRBV6-5	-	TRBJ2-3	CASSRTGGRGDTQYF	TGTGCCAGCAGTCGGACAGGGGGACGTGGAGATACGCAGTATTTT
TRBD1	TRBV6-6	-	TRBJ1-4	CASIQTGQREKLFF	TGTGCCAGCATCCAGACAGGGCAGCGTGAAAAACTGTTTTTT
-	TRBV30	-	TRBJ1-2	CAWSVLMGGSDGYTF	TGTGCCTGGAGTGTACTCATGGGGGGCTCAGATGGCTACACCTTC
-	TRBV23-1	-	TRBJ2-7	CASSQSERGKEDNEQYF	TGCGCCAGCAGTCAATCGGAGAGAGGGAAGGAGGATAACGAGCAGTACTTC
-	TRBV11-2	once	TRBJ2-2	CASSPPGGPTGELFF	TGTGCCAGCAGCCCCCCTGGCGGGCCGACCGGGGAGCTGTTTTTT
-	TRBV7-9	-	TRBJ1-4	CASSQGDGANEKLFF	TGCGCCAGCAGCCAAGGAGACGGGGCTAATGAAAAACTGTTTTTT